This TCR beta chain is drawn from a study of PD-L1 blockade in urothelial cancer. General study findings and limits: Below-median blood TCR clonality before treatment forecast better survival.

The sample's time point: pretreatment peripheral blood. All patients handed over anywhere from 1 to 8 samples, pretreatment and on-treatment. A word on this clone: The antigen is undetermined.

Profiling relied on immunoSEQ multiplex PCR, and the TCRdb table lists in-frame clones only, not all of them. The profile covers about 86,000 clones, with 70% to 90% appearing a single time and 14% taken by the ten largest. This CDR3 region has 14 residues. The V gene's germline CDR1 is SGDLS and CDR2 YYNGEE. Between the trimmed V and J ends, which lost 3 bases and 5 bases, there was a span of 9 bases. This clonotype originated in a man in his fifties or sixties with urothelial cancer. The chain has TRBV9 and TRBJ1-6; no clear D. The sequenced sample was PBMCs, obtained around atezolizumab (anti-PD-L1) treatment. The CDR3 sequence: CASSALSDNSPLHF. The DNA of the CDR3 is TGTGCCAGCAGCGCCTTAAGCGATAATTCACCCCTCCACTTT.